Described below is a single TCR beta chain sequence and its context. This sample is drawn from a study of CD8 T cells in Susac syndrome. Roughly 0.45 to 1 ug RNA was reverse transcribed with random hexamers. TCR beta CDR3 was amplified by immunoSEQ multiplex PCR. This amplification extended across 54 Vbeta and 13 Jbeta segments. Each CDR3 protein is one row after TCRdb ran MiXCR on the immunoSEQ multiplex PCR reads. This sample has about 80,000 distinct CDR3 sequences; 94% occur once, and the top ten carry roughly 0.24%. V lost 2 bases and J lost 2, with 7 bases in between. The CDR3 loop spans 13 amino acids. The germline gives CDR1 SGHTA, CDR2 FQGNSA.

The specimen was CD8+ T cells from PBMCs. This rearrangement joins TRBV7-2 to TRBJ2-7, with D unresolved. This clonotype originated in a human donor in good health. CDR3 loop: CASSLTRTYEQYV. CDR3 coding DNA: TGTGCCAGCAGCTTAACCCGGACCTACGAGCAGTACGTC.